This T cell receptor beta chain was recorded in a study of CD4+ T cells in melanoma. Study-wide points: Diverse differentiation states were reported for melanoma neoantigen-specific CD4+ T cells. CD8+ T cell, macrophage and B cell function reportedly correlated with neoantigen-specific CD4+ T cells.

Libraries were prepared by immunoSEQ multiplex PCR; TCRdb keeps only in-frame clonotypes and omits some of them. The data hold more than 9,500 clones, with around 63% observed a single time. The CDR3 contains 14 residues. Germline lookup yields CDR1 MGHRA and CDR2 YSYEKL. Trimming took off 0 bases at V and 4 bases at J, with 9 bases between the two ends. As to this clone: Its antigen is still unknown.

This sequence originates from a human donor with melanoma. V is TRBV4-1 and J is TRBJ2-5; the D call may be TRBD1 or TRBD2 (5 bases each). Sequenced material: peripheral blood. This CDR3 reads CASSQDFGGETQYF. CDR3 nucleotide sequence: TGCGCCAGCAGCCAAGATTTTGGGGGAGAGACCCAGTACTTC.